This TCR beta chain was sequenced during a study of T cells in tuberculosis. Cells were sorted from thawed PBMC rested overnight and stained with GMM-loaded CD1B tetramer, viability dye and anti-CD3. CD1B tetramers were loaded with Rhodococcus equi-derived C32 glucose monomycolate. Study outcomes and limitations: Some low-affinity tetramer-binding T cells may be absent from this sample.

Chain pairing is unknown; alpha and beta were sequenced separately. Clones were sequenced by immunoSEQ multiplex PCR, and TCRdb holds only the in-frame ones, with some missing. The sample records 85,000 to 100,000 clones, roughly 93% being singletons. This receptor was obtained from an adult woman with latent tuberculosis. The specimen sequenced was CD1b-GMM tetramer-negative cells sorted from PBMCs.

CDR3 sequence (DNA): TGTGCCAGCAGCTTGCAGGGGGGAGATGAAAAACTGTTTTTT. Protein: CASSLQGGDEKLFF. The chain links TRBV5-4 to TRBJ1-4; 7 bases line up with TRBD1. Germline values: CDR1 SGHNT, CDR2 YYREEE (reference sequence). V lost 1 base to trimming and J lost 6 bases; unmatched junction nucleotides: 3. CDR3 length: 14 residues.